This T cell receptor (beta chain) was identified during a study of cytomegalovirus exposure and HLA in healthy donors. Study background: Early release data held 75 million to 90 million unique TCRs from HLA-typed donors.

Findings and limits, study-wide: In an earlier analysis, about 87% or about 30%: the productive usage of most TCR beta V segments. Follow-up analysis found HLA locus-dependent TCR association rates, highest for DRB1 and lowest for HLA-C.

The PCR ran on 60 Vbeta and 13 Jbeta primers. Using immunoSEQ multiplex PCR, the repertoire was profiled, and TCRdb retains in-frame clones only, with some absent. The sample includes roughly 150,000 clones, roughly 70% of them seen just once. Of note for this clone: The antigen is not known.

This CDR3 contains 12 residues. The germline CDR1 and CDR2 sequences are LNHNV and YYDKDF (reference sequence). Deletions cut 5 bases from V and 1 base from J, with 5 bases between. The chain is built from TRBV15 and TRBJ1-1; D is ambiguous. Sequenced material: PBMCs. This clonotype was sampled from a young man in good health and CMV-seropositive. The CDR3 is CATSHSNTEAFF. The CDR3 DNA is TGTGCCACCAGCCACTCGAACACTGAAGCTTTCTTT. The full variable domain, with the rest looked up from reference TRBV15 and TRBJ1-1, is DAMVIQNPRYQVTQFGKPVTLSCSQTLNHNVMYWYQQKSSQAPKLLFHYYDKDFNNEADTPDNFQSRRPNTSFCFLDIRSPGLGDTAMYLCATSHSNTEAFFGQGTRLTVV.